The 23 T cell receptor beta chains listed next were all sequenced from one sample in a study of chemoradiotherapy in HPV16-positive cancers. Produced via immunoSEQ multiplex PCR; TCRdb's table is partial and in-frame only. The sample has 20,000 or so clones; approximately 90% are singletons. This specimen was blood, taken from a patient who underwent chemoradiotherapy. These TCRs come from a human donor with HPV-associated anogenital cancer.

The J gene is TRBJ1-1, the V gene TRBV18, with a possible D match to TRBD1 (6 bases). Germline CDR1 KGHSH, CDR2 LQKENI. The CDR3 is 13 amino acids. Trimming took 3 bases from V and 3 from J, leaving 8 bases between them. The CDR3 nucleotides are TGTGCCAGCTCACCGCAGGGGTACACTGAAGCTTTCTTT. As protein: CASSPQGYTEAFF.

This clone was recorded once. This chain joins TRBV5-1 and TRBJ1-1; D might be TRBD1 (6 bases). CDR1 is SGHRS and CDR2 is YFSETQ in the germline V gene. The V end lost 4 bases, the J end lost 6 bases, and 16 bases lay between the germline ends. The CDR3 length is 14 residues. The DNA of the CDR3 is TGCGCCAGCAGCGGTCGGACAGAGATCCCTGAAGCTTTCTTT. Amino acid sequence: CASSGRTEIPEAFF. Complete variable domain (other parts from reference TRBV5-1 and TRBJ1-1): KAGVTQTPRYLIKTRGQQVTLSCSPISGHRSVSWYQQTPGQGLQFLFEYFSETQRNKGNFPGRFSGRQFSNSRSEMNVSTLELGDSALYLCASSGRTEIPEAFFGQGTRLTVV.

V is TRBV5-1 and J is TRBJ1-5, with D perhaps matching TRBD1 (6 bases). The CDR3 is made up of 15 amino acids. Germline V lookup: CDR1 SGHRS, CDR2 YFSETQ. Trimming removed 3 bases at V and 4 bases at J, with 14 bases between. The chain's CDR3 is CASSWGPGSNQPQHF. CDR3 DNA: TGCGCCAGCAGCTGGGGGCCCGGATCGAATCAGCCCCAGCATTTT.

CDR3 region: CAISDSETQYF. Written as DNA, the CDR3 is TGTGCCATCAGTGATTCGGAGACCCAGTACTTC. This chain joins TRBV10-3 and TRBJ2-5; no reliable D call. CDR3 length: 11 residues. CDR1 and CDR2 (germline): ENHRY, SYGVKD. Trimming pared 3 bases from V and 5 bases from J, leaving 4 bases between.

The chain links TRBV19 to TRBJ2-3; a possible D gene is TRBD2 (6 bases). CDR3 length: 15 residues. Germline-derived CDR1 and CDR2 are LNHDA and SQIVND (reference sequence). V lost 10 bases to trimming and J lost 2 bases, with 19 bases between them. CDR3 nucleotides: TGTGCCACCGGGAGACGGAAAGGAGCCACAGATACGCAGTATTTT. This gives the protein CATGRRKGATDTQYF.

CDR3: CASSFQTGNTEAFF. In DNA, the CDR3 is TGTGCCAGTAGTTTTCAGACAGGGAACACTGAAGCTTTCTTT. This rearrangement joins TRBV19 to TRBJ1-1; D possibly corresponds to TRBD1 (6 bases). CDR3 length: 14 residues. Germline-derived CDR1 and CDR2 are LNHDA and SQIVND (reference sequence). Trimming took off 5 bases at V and 1 base at J, with 11 bases between the two ends. Combining the CDR3 with reference TRBV19 and TRBJ1-1 gives the whole variable domain DGGITQSPKYLFRKEGQNVTLSCEQNLNHDAMYWYRQDPGQGLRLIYYSQIVNDFQKGDIAEGYSVSREKKESFPLTVTSAQKNPTAFYLCASSFQTGNTEAFFGQGTRLTVV.

The chain carries TRBV15 and TRBJ1-3; no reliable D call. The CDR3 length is 13 residues. Looked up from germline, CDR1 is LNHNV and CDR2 is YYDKDF (reference sequence). V lost 8 bases, J lost 0 bases, and 8 bases lay in between. The DNA for the CDR3 is TGTGCCACCCGTCAGTACTCTGGAAACACCATATATTTT. Translating gives CATRQYSGNTIYF.

This rearrangement joins TRBV27 to TRBJ2-7, with TRBD2 matching over 9 bases. Looked up from germline, CDR1 is MNHEY and CDR2 is SMNVEV (reference sequence). V trimming: 7 bases; J trimming: 2 bases; junction bases outside the gene matches: 9. The CDR3 has 15 residues. The CDR3 DNA sequence: TGTGCCAGCAAGGACGGACTAGCGTCTACCTACGAGCAGTACTTC. Protein product: CASKDGLASTYEQYF.

The J gene is TRBJ1-1, the V gene TRBV27; D not certain. V was cut by 4 bases and J by 1 base, with 10 bases left in between. The CDR3 is made up of 14 amino acids. Germline CDR1 and CDR2: MNHEY and SMNVEV (reference sequence). In DNA, the CDR3 is TGTGCCAGCAGTTCACACAGAAAGAACACTGAAGCTTTCTTT. This translates into CASSSHRKNTEAFF.

V and J are TRBV4-2 and TRBJ1-3, with D unresolved. The V end lost 0 bases, the J end lost 0 bases, and 9 bases lay between the germline ends. This CDR3 comprises 16 residues. From germline, CDR1 is LGHNA and CDR2 YNFKEQ. CDR3 nucleotide sequence: TGTGCCAGCAGCCAAGATCTAGCAGCCTCTGGAAACACCATATATTTT. Translated, it gives CASSQDLAASGNTIYF.

This chain connects TRBV2 to TRBJ1-5; TRBD1 matches 10 bases. The CDR3 sequence is 15 residues long. The germline CDR1 and CDR2 sequences are SNHLY and FYNNEI. The V gene end was trimmed by 5 bases and the J gene end by 6 bases; junction bases not matched to a gene: 7. The CDR3 loop reads CASSTDRGLGQPQHF. Written as DNA, the CDR3 is TGTGCCAGCAGTACAGACAGGGGGCTAGGTCAGCCCCAGCATTTT.

The chain links TRBV2 to TRBJ2-1; the match to TRBD2 covers 7 bases. The CDR3 runs to 14 residues. CDR1 and CDR2 (germline): SNHLY, FYNNEI. The V gene end was trimmed by 6 bases and the J gene end by 4 bases; junction bases not matched to a gene: 6. CDR3 in amino acids: CASRGDYRYNEQFF. CDR3 nucleotides: TGTGCCAGCAGAGGGGACTACCGATACAATGAGCAGTTCTTC.

The CDR3 bases are TGCGCCAGCAGCCTATGGGACCTCGGGACAGGGGTCACCGGGGAGCTGTTTTTT. Protein product: CASSLWDLGTGVTGELFF. The rearrangement uses TRBV4-1 and TRBJ2-2, with 10 bases that match TRBD1. V was pared by 4 bases and J by 4 bases, with 12 bases of the junction left unmatched. Germline loops: CDR1 MGHRA, CDR2 YSYEKL. The CDR3 spans 18 residues.

The chain combines TRBV13 with TRBJ1-2; 8 bases line up with TRBD1. The length of the CDR3 is 15 residues. With 7 bases clipped from V and 0 bases from J, the junction kept 7 bases outside the gene matches. Germline assignment: CDR1 PRHDT and CDR2 FYEKMQ (reference sequence). The CDR3: CASTQGQGTNYGYTF. As DNA, the CDR3 is TGTGCCAGCACCCAAGGACAGGGTACTAACTATGGCTACACCTTC. The variable domain in full, with the rest retrieved from reference TRBV13 and TRBJ1-2, is AAGVIQSPRHLIKEKRETATLKCYPIPRHDTVYWYQQGPGQDPQFLISFYEKMQSDKGSIPDRFSAQQFSDYHSELNMSSLELGDSALYFCASTQGQGTNYGYTFGSGTRLTVV.

CDR3 bases: TGCGCCAGCAGCTTGTTATCGGGGACTAGCTCCTACGAGCAGTACTTC. It codes for CASSLLSGTSSYEQYF. The rearrangement links TRBV5-1 to TRBJ2-7, with 8 bases that match TRBD2. The germline V gene encodes CDR1 SGHRS and CDR2 YFSETQ. The CDR3 has 16 amino acids. V lost 1 base to trimming and J lost 0 bases; unmatched junction nucleotides: 6.

V and J are TRBV10-3 and TRBJ2-2; tentative D call: TRBD1 (6 bases). The CDR3 is 16 residues long. Germline-derived CDR1 and CDR2 are ENHRY and SYGVKD. V was cut by 2 bases and J by 8 bases, with 18 bases left in between. The CDR3 here is CAISEPKLQGLGELFF. As DNA, the CDR3 is TGTGCCATCAGTGAGCCAAAATTGCAGGGGCTAGGGGAGCTGTTTTTT.

The chain recombines TRBV9 with TRBJ2-3; TRBD2 matches 8 bases. After removal of 0 bases from V and 2 bases from J, the junction contained 5 bases not matched to a gene. The length of the CDR3 is 16 residues. The germline gives CDR1 SGDLS, CDR2 YYNGEE. CDR3 bases: TGTGCCAGCAGCGTAGCGGGGGGGCTGGTCACAGATACGCAGTATTTT. The encoded protein is CASSVAGGLVTDTQYF.

The V call is TRBV11-2, the J call TRBJ2-3; D remains ambiguous. CDR1 and CDR2 from the germline V gene are SGHAT and FQNNGV. V shed 0 bases and J shed 5 bases, with 6 bases lying between them. This CDR3 has 13 residues. The chain's CDR3 is CASSLDVVDTQYF. The CDR3 nucleotides are TGTGCCAGCAGCTTAGATGTGGTAGATACGCAGTATTTT. The whole variable domain, remainder taken from reference TRBV11-2 and TRBJ2-3, is EAGVAQSPRYKIIEKRQSVAFWCNPISGHATLYWYQQILGQGPKLLIQFQNNGVVDDSQLPKDRFSAERLKGVDSTLKIQPAKLEDSAVYLCASSLDVVDTQYFGPGTRLTVL.

The V call is TRBV5-4, the J call TRBJ1-2, with unresolved D. Trimming removed 4 bases at V and 11 bases at J, with 12 bases between. The germline gives CDR1 SGHNT, CDR2 YYREEE (reference sequence). The CDR3 consists of 11 residues. CDR3 protein: CASSGVGHYTF. The CDR3 DNA sequence: TGTGCCAGCAGCGGGGTAGGGCATTACACCTTC. The whole variable domain, filled in from reference TRBV5-4 and TRBJ1-2, reads ETGVTQSPTHLIKTRGQQVTLRCSSQSGHNTVSWYQQALGQGPQFIFQYYREEENGRGNFPPRFSGLQFPNYSSELNVNALELDDSALYLCASSGVGHYTFGSGTRLTVV.

The chain uses TRBV11-3 and TRBJ2-7; D perhaps matches TRBD1 (6 bases). From germline, CDR1 is SGHNT and CDR2 YENEEA. The length of the CDR3 is 15 residues. V gave up 5 bases and J gave up 5 bases, with 19 bases separating them. The CDR3 here is CASSPGQFRSHEQYF. In DNA form, the CDR3 reads TGTGCCAGCAGCCCTGGACAGTTTCGGTCGCACGAGCAGTACTTC. The full variable domain, rest sourced from reference TRBV11-3 and TRBJ2-7, is EAGVVQSPRYKIIEKKQPVAFWCNPISGHNTLYWYLQNLGQGPELLIRYENEEAVDDSQLPKDRFSAERLKGVDSTLKIQPAELGDSAVYLCASSPGQFRSHEQYFGPGTRLTVT.

This clone was seen once. The rearrangement joins TRBV29-1 to TRBJ1-1; D is unclear. V dropped 7 bases and J dropped 5 bases, with 8 bases sitting between them. Germline CDR1 is SQVTM and CDR2 is ANQGSEA. The CDR3 runs 10 residues. The CDR3 DNA sequence: TGCAGCGGCCTCAAGACTGAAGCTTTCTTT. It encodes CSGLKTEAFF.

The V and J genes are TRBV5-1 and TRBJ1-1; the D gene is possibly TRBD1 (6 bases). Deletions cut 6 bases from V and 0 bases from J, with 9 bases between. Germline CDR1 and CDR2: SGHRS and YFSETQ. The CDR3 is 13 amino acids. CDR3 region: CASKPGVNTEAFF. Here the CDR3 DNA reads TGCGCCAGCAAACCAGGGGTGAACACTGAAGCTTTCTTT.

J is TRBJ1-3 and V is TRBV19; weak D call: TRBD1 (5 bases). The germline CDR1 and CDR2 sequences are LNHDA and SQIVND (reference sequence). The V and J ends lost 7 bases and 1 base respectively, with 20 bases between them. The CDR3 loop spans 17 amino acids. CDR3 protein: CASMAQVGRASGNTIYF. The CDR3 DNA sequence: TGTGCCAGTATGGCACAGGTCGGTAGAGCTTCTGGAAACACCATATATTTT.